The 24 T cell receptor beta chains reported below all come from one sample, sequenced in a study of blood T cell repertoires in COVID-19 (dated by TCRdb to 2018 to 2021). The receptor library was made with the immunoSEQ multiplex PCR assay. The clones in this table, taken by TCRdb from immuneACCESS, are in-frame only. Not every clone is retained; where verified, under half of the shortfall comes from an unresolved V gene, and the cause of the rest is unknown. The sample table records some 290,000 clones; roughly 90% of these occur just once. Jointly, the top ten make up less than 3.5% of the sample. Sequencing was done on a sample of peripheral blood. These TCRs come from a woman aged 25 to 39 with COVID-19, enrolled during active disease.

The CDR3 bases are TGTGCCAGCAGCTTACTACCAAGTCTTGGGGCCAACGTCCTGACTTTC. This sequence encodes CASSLLPSLGANVLTF. The chain carries TRBV7-9 and TRBJ2-6; D is ambiguous. Germline CDR1 and CDR2: SEHNR and FQNEAQ (reference sequence). This CDR3 contains 16 residues. V lost 2 bases, J lost 3 bases, and 11 bases lay in between.

The rearrangement uses TRBV10-1 and TRBJ2-7, with 7 bases lining up with TRBD1. Looked up from germline, CDR1 is WNHNN and CDR2 is SYGVQD (reference sequence). Trimming removed 0 bases from V and 9 bases from J; junction bases left unmatched: 8. There are 14 residues in the CDR3. CDR3: CASSESKRQGMQYF. CDR3 bases: TGCGCCAGCAGTGAGTCGAAAAGACAGGGAATGCAGTACTTC.

On this clone: Within the sample, other DNA sequences also encode this same CDR3. V usage is TRBV27 and J usage is TRBJ2-7; 7 bases are a match to TRBD1. This CDR3 has 13 residues. Germline lookup yields CDR1 MNHEY and CDR2 SMNVEV (reference sequence). Germline trimming cut 4 bases from V and 4 bases from J; bases unmatched to any gene: 4. The CDR3 coding sequence is TGTGCCAGCAGTTCCGGGACAGAGTACGAGCAGTACTTC. Translation: CASSSGTEYEQYF.

The V and J genes are TRBV19 and TRBJ1-1, with D perhaps matching TRBD1 (6 bases). V lost 3 bases and J lost 0, with 8 bases in between. This CDR3 region has 14 residues. Germline CDR1 reads LNHDA; CDR2 reads SQIVND (reference sequence). CDR3 nucleotides: TGTGCCAGTAGTATCGGACAGATGAACACTGAAGCTTTCTTT. Its protein is CASSIGQMNTEAFF.

The J gene is TRBJ2-1, the V gene TRBV7-8; the D gene is possibly TRBD2 (5 bases). This CDR3 has 15 amino acids. V was trimmed by 5 bases and J by 0 bases, leaving 11 bases between them. The germline gives CDR1 SGHVS, CDR2 FQNEAQ. CDR3 sequence reads: CASSPGKGSYNEQFF. In DNA, the CDR3 is TGTGCCAGCAGCCCGGGGAAGGGCTCCTACAATGAGCAGTTCTTC.

The V and J genes are TRBV18 and TRBJ1-6; D gene uncertain. The CDR3 consists of 17 residues. Trimming cost V 3 bases and J 0 bases, with 12 bases left between them. CDR1 is KGHSH, CDR2 LQKENI, per germline. The CDR3 nucleotides are TGTGCCAGCTCACCCCTACCTAGGAGCTCCTATAATTCACCCCTCCACTTT. It specifies CASSPLPRSSYNSPLHF.

The gene calls are TRBV5-4 and TRBJ1-2, with 7 bases aligning to TRBD1. Germline assignment: CDR1 SGHNT and CDR2 YYREEE (reference sequence). The V segment lost 1 base and the J segment 4 bases; nucleotides outside the gene matches: 4. This CDR3 has 14 amino acids. Written as DNA, the CDR3 is TGTGCCAGCAGCTTGAGGGGGCAGCTCTATGGCTACACCTTC. Amino acids: CASSLRGQLYGYTF.

The V and J genes are TRBV10-2 and TRBJ2-7; 10 positions match TRBD2. CDR3 length: 13 amino acids. The germline CDR1 and CDR2 sequences are WSHSY and SAAADI. V lost 7 bases and J lost 6; bases outside the gene matches: 6. This CDR3 is CASKPSGSGEQYF. CDR3 bases: TGCGCCAGCAAGCCTAGCGGGAGTGGCGAGCAGTACTTC.

V is TRBV19 and J is TRBJ2-7, with 7 bases aligning to TRBD1. From germline, CDR1 is LNHDA and CDR2 SQIVND (reference sequence). The CDR3 sequence is 15 residues long. The V gene end was trimmed by 1 base and the J gene end by 4 bases; junction bases not matched to a gene: 7. CDR3 DNA: TGTGCCAGTAGTATAGCGGGACAGATCACTTACGAGCAGTACTTC. Its translation is CASSIAGQITYEQYF.

The J gene is TRBJ1-2, the V gene TRBV19; 10 bases align to TRBD1. The V and J ends lost 4 bases and 4 bases, in that order; junction bases with no gene match: 9. The CDR3 has 16 residues. Germline values: CDR1 LNHDA, CDR2 SQIVND (reference sequence). The CDR3 DNA reads as TGTGCCAGTAGTAATACCGGGACAGGGGATGGCTATGGCTACACCTTC. Encoded protein: CASSNTGTGDGYGYTF. The full variable domain, its missing parts supplied by reference TRBV19 and TRBJ1-2, is DGGITQSPKYLFRKEGQNVTLSCEQNLNHDAMYWYRQDPGQGLRLIYYSQIVNDFQKGDIAEGYSVSREKKESFPLTVTSAQKNPTAFYLCASSNTGTGDGYGYTFGSGTRLTVV.

The V call is TRBV19, the J call TRBJ2-2; 12 nucleotides line up with TRBD2. V shed 4 bases, J shed 3 bases, and the junction held 3 bases outside the gene matches. Germline CDR1 LNHDA, CDR2 SQIVND (reference sequence). The CDR3 is made up of 16 amino acids. The CDR3 DNA is TGTGCCAGTAGTAGAAGACTAGCGGGGGACACCGGGGAGCTGTTTTTT. It specifies CASSRRLAGDTGELFF. Based on the CDR3 plus reference TRBV19 and TRBJ2-2, the full variable domain is DGGITQSPKYLFRKEGQNVTLSCEQNLNHDAMYWYRQDPGQGLRLIYYSQIVNDFQKGDIAEGYSVSREKKESFPLTVTSAQKNPTAFYLCASSRRLAGDTGELFFGEGSRLTVL.

J is TRBJ1-1 and V is TRBV20-1; D is perhaps TRBD1 (5 bases). Germline CDR1 is DFQATT and CDR2 is SNEGSKA (reference sequence). Trimming left V 8 bases short and J 1 base short, with 8 bases between. CDR3 length: 11 amino acids. In DNA form, the CDR3 reads TGCAGTAAAGACAGGAACACTGAAGCTTTCTTT. It codes for CSKDRNTEAFF.

V is TRBV27 and J is TRBJ1-2, with D maybe TRBD1 (6 bases). Trimming pared 5 bases from V and 7 bases from J, leaving 14 bases between. Germline-derived CDR1 and CDR2 are MNHEY and SMNVEV (reference sequence). The CDR3 runs 13 residues. This chain's CDR3 is CASSVEQGFGYTF. CDR3 DNA sequence: TGTGCCAGCAGTGTCGAACAGGGATTTGGCTACACCTTC.

V gene TRBV6-1 combines with J gene TRBJ2-7; 11 bases are a match to TRBD2. The trim removed 4 bases at V and 4 bases at J, leaving 3 bases unmatched. The CDR3 has 14 amino acids. Germline V CDR1 and CDR2: MNHNS, SASEGT. CDR3 nucleotides: TGTGCCAGCAGTGTAGCGGGAGGGTCGTACGAGCAGTACTTC. Translated: CASSVAGGSYEQYF.

The genes are TRBV18 and TRBJ1-2, with a tentative D call TRBD1 (5 bases). CDR1 is KGHSH, CDR2 LQKENI, per germline. CDR3 length equals 16 residues. V was shortened by 3 bases and J by 2 bases, with 16 bases between the two germline ends. The CDR3 loop is CASSPNRNNRNYGYTF. CDR3 bases: TGTGCCAGCTCACCGAATCGGAACAACAGGAACTATGGCTACACCTTC. The whole variable domain, remainder taken from reference TRBV18 and TRBJ1-2, is NAGVMQNPRHLVRRRGQEARLRCSPMKGHSHVYWYRQLPEEGLKFMVYLQKENIIDESGMPKERFSAEFPKEGPSILRIQQVVRGDSAAYFCASSPNRNNRNYGYTFGSGTRLTVV.

The chain employs TRBV19 and TRBJ2-3, with TRBD2 matching 8 bases. J gave up 5 bases and V 3 bases, and 13 bases lay outside the gene matches. The CDR3 runs 17 residues. CDR1 and CDR2 (germline): LNHDA, SQIVND (reference sequence). In nucleotides, the CDR3 is TGTGCCAGTAGTATGTCCGGGGCGGGGGGTCCACAAGATACGCAGTATTTT. Amino acids: CASSMSGAGGPQDTQYF.

The chain couples TRBV4-1 to TRBJ2-7; the D gene is possibly TRBD2 (7 bases). In germline, CDR1 is MGHRA, CDR2 YSYEKL. V shed 0 bases and J shed 3 bases, with 15 bases lying between them. CDR3 length equals 16 residues. The DNA for the CDR3 is TGCGCCAGCAGCCAAGATTGGCCGGGGGGCAGCTACGAGCAGTACTTC. Protein sequence: CASSQDWPGGSYEQYF.

The chain couples TRBV24-1 to TRBJ1-2; 9 positions agree with TRBD1. The CDR3 spans 15 residues. The ends lost 4 bases at V and 1 base at J; junction bases unmatched: 3. The V gene's germline CDR1 is KGHDR and CDR2 SFDVKD. CDR3 coding DNA: TGTGCCACCAGTGAAGGGACAGGGCTTAACTATGGCTACACCTTC. Encoded protein: CATSEGTGLNYGYTF.

V and J are TRBV5-4 and TRBJ2-7; tentatively, D is TRBD1 (6 bases). The CDR3 has 14 amino acids. Looked up from germline, CDR1 is SGHNT and CDR2 is YYREEE (reference sequence). Trimming pared 4 bases from V and 5 bases from J, leaving 16 bases between. In nucleotides, the CDR3 is TGTGCCAGCAGCCCCGACAGGTTCATACACGAGCAGTACTTC. It is translated as CASSPDRFIHEQYF.

The rearrangement links TRBV7-2 to TRBJ1-2, with D possibly TRBD1 on 6 matching bases. The CDR3 has 15 amino acids. V was trimmed by 6 bases and J by 2 bases, leaving 16 bases between them. CDR1 is SGHTA and CDR2 is FQGNSA in the germline V gene. CDR3 sequence (DNA): TGTGCCAGCAGACCCGGGGGGGGCGAGAACTATGGCTACACCTTC. It is translated as CASRPGGGENYGYTF.

This chain joins TRBV5-4 and TRBJ2-3; 12 nucleotides agree with TRBD2. After removal of 3 bases from V and 2 bases from J, the junction contained 7 bases not matched to a gene. Germline V gives CDR1 SGHNT, CDR2 YYREEE (reference sequence). The CDR3 spans 17 residues. The CDR3 bases are TGTGCCAGCAGCTCACTTCTAGCGGGAGGGGTCACAGATACGCAGTATTTT. Protein: CASSSLLAGGVTDTQYF.

This clone appeared many times. The chain is built from TRBV6-4 and TRBJ1-1; D unclear. Germline values: CDR1 MRHNA, CDR2 SNTAGT. Trimming took 0 bases from V and 1 from J, leaving 3 bases between them. CDR3 length: 13 residues. This CDR3 is CASSDSQNTEAFF. The CDR3, as DNA: TGTGCCAGCAGTGACTCACAGAACACTGAAGCTTTCTTT.

The CDR3 spells CASSLFREGTEAFF. CDR3 DNA sequence: TGTGCCAGCAGTCTTTTCAGGGAGGGCACTGAAGCTTTCTTT. The V gene is TRBV27, the J gene TRBJ1-1, with D perhaps TRBD1 (5 bases). Per germline, CDR1 MNHEY and CDR2 SMNVEV (reference sequence). The V end lost 5 bases, the J end lost 4 bases, and 14 bases lay between the germline ends. The CDR3 is 14 amino acids.

The V gene is TRBV5-1, the J gene TRBJ1-4; 7 bases fit TRBD1. V trimming: 0 bases; J trimming: 8 bases; junction bases outside the gene matches: 4. Germline-derived CDR1 and CDR2 are SGHRS and YFSETQ. This CDR3 spans 14 amino acids. In nucleotides, the CDR3 is TGCGCCAGCAGCTTGGGGACAGGAGGGGAAAAACTGTTTTTT. It translates to CASSLGTGGEKLFF.